This is a list of T cell receptor beta chains from one sample in a study of read filtering for tumor transcriptome and immune sequencing. TCRdb re-derived calls from the reads in MiXCR, one entry per CDR3 protein. The table has roughly 6,000 distinct CDR3 sequences, around 20% seen once. Sequenced input: a population of CD138-negative cells sorted from bone marrow. Receptors originate from a donor at least 40 years old with multiple myeloma. The CDR3 runs from the conserved cysteine through the conserved F or W. Fields, in order: D gene, V gene, clone size, J gene, CDR3 DNA, CDR3 protein. The D gene is left open where the match is weak. Clone size is shown for a subset of rows, as once, few, many or a class of expanded clone.

d_gene: -
v_gene: TRBV10-3
abundance: many
j_gene: TRBJ2-3
CDR3nt: TGTGCCATCAGTGGTTCCGTGGGCACAGATACGCAGTATTTT
CDR3aa: CAISGSVGTDTQYF

d_gene: TRBD2
v_gene: TRBV29-1
abundance: -
j_gene: TRBJ2-1
CDR3nt: TGCAGAGTGCGGGAGTCCGACTACAATGAGCAGTCCTTC
CDR3aa: CRVRESDYNEQSF

d_gene: TRBD2
v_gene: TRBV25-1
abundance: many
j_gene: TRBJ2-1
CDR3nt: TGTGCCAGCAGTGATCTAGCGGGGGGGCCTGAGCAGTTCTTC
CDR3aa: CASSDLAGGPEQFF

d_gene: TRBD1
v_gene: TRBV29-1
abundance: -
j_gene: TRBJ2-1
CDR3nt: TGCAGCGCGGACAGGGTCTACAATGAGCAGCTCTTC
CDR3aa: CSADRVYNEQLF

d_gene: -
v_gene: TRBV5-1
abundance: few
j_gene: TRBJ1-5
CDR3nt: TGCGCCAGCAGCTTGGGACAGAATCAGCCCCAGCATTTT
CDR3aa: CASSLGQNQPQHF

d_gene: -
v_gene: TRBV12-3/TRBV12-4
abundance: many
j_gene: TRBJ1-1
CDR3nt: TGTGCCAGCGGTATAGACACTGAAGCTTTCTTT
CDR3aa: CASGIDTEAFF

d_gene: TRBD2
v_gene: TRBV4-3
abundance: many
j_gene: TRBJ2-3
CDR3nt: TGCGCCAGCAGCCCCTGGGGACTAGCGGGGGCCTCTGGGGATACGCAGTATTTT
CDR3aa: CASSPWGLAGASGDTQYF

d_gene: -
v_gene: TRBV29-1
abundance: many
j_gene: TRBJ1-1
CDR3nt: TGCAGCGTTGACCCGGGACCGCCAAACACTGAAGCTTTCTTT
CDR3aa: CSVDPGPPNTEAFF

d_gene: -
v_gene: TRBV20-1
abundance: many
j_gene: TRBJ2-2
CDR3nt: TGCAGTGCTAGAGCGGCGAGGAGGGGCACCGGGGAGCTGTTTTTT
CDR3aa: CSARAARRGTGELFF

d_gene: -
v_gene: TRBV19
abundance: many
j_gene: TRBJ2-2
CDR3nt: TGTGCCAGTACCCTCACTGAGACCGGGGAGCTGTTTTTT
CDR3aa: CASTLTETGELFF

d_gene: -
v_gene: TRBV7-9
abundance: many
j_gene: TRBJ2-3
CDR3nt: TGTGCCAGCAGCTTAGTGGCGGGCACAGATACGCAGTATTTT
CDR3aa: CASSLVAGTDTQYF

d_gene: -
v_gene: TRBV14
abundance: -
j_gene: TRBJ2-7
CDR3nt: TGTGCCAGCAGCCAAGCACCGGGGATGAAAGTCGAGCAGTACTTC
CDR3aa: CASSQAPGMKVEQYF

d_gene: TRBD2
v_gene: TRBV7-9
abundance: -
j_gene: TRBJ2-5
CDR3nt: TGTGCCAGCAGCTTAGTCGCTAGCGGACAAGAGACCCAGTACTTC
CDR3aa: CASSLVASGQETQYF

d_gene: -
v_gene: TRBV18
abundance: many
j_gene: TRBJ1-6
CDR3nt: TGTGCCAGCTCACCAAACGGGGCCCATAACAATTCACCCCTCCACTTT
CDR3aa: CASSPNGAHNNSPLHF

d_gene: -
v_gene: TRBV7-4
abundance: many
j_gene: TRBJ2-3
CDR3nt: TGTGCCAGCAGCCAAACAGACAGCACAGATACGCAGTATTTT
CDR3aa: CASSQTDSTDTQYF

d_gene: -
v_gene: TRBV6-5
abundance: large
j_gene: TRBJ2-1
CDR3nt: TGTGCCAGCAGTTCCGGGTGGGGACGGCCCTACAATGAGCAGTTCTTC
CDR3aa: CASSSGWGRPYNEQFF

d_gene: TRBD2
v_gene: TRBV6-1
abundance: many
j_gene: TRBJ2-3
CDR3nt: TGTGCCAGCAGAGAAAGGGCGGCTAGCGGGCACCGAAGCACAGATACGCAGTATTTT
CDR3aa: CASRERAASGHRSTDTQYF

d_gene: -
v_gene: TRBV7-2
abundance: many
j_gene: TRBJ1-1
CDR3nt: TGTGCCAGCAGCCCACCCCAGGTGGGGGTTCCGAACACTGAAGCTTTCTTT
CDR3aa: CASSPPQVGVPNTEAFF

d_gene: -
v_gene: TRBV19
abundance: many
j_gene: TRBJ1-5
CDR3nt: TGTGCCAGTAGTCCCCGGGACGGTAACAATCAGCCCCAGCATTTT
CDR3aa: CASSPRDGNNQPQHF

d_gene: -
v_gene: TRBV14
abundance: many
j_gene: TRBJ2-1
CDR3nt: TGTGCCAGCAGCCAACTTGGCAGGGCTTACAATGAGCAGTTCTTC
CDR3aa: CASSQLGRAYNEQFF

d_gene: -
v_gene: TRBV6-5
abundance: -
j_gene: TRBJ2-7
CDR3nt: TGTGCCAGCAGCCCCCGTACCTCCTACGAGCAGTACTTC
CDR3aa: CASSPRTSYEQYF

d_gene: TRBD1
v_gene: TRBV20-1
abundance: many
j_gene: TRBJ1-2
CDR3nt: TGCAGTGCTCCCGACAGGGGAGATGGCTACACCTTC
CDR3aa: CSAPDRGDGYTF

d_gene: TRBD2
v_gene: TRBV6-5
abundance: -
j_gene: TRBJ2-1
CDR3nt: TGTGTTAGCAGTTACGTGTCGGGGGGTTTCTACTATGAGCAGTTCTTC
CDR3aa: CVSSYVSGGFYYEQFF

d_gene: TRBD2
v_gene: TRBV12-5
abundance: many
j_gene: TRBJ2-1
CDR3nt: TGTGCTAGTGGTTTGGGCGCCGGGACTAGCGCGGCCTACAATGAGCAGTTCTTC
CDR3aa: CASGLGAGTSAAYNEQFF

d_gene: -
v_gene: TRBV7-2
abundance: many
j_gene: TRBJ1-1
CDR3nt: TGTGCCAGCAGCTGGGGCGGTGAAGCTTTCTTT
CDR3aa: CASSWGGEAFF

d_gene: -
v_gene: TRBV12-3/TRBV12-4
abundance: few
j_gene: TRBJ1-5
CDR3nt: TGTGCCTGCAGCTCGCAGGGTTACGGGCAGCCCCAGCATTTT
CDR3aa: CACSSQGYGQPQHF

d_gene: -
v_gene: TRBV6-2/TRBV6-3
abundance: many
j_gene: TRBJ2-1
CDR3nt: TGTGCCAGCAGTTATATAGGGCTAGCGCAGTTCTTC
CDR3aa: CASSYIGLAQFF

d_gene: -
v_gene: TRBV5-1
abundance: many
j_gene: TRBJ2-3
CDR3nt: TGCGCCAGCAGCTTGGTCGGACAGACAGATACGCAGTATTTT
CDR3aa: CASSLVGQTDTQYF

d_gene: -
v_gene: TRBV5-6
abundance: many
j_gene: TRBJ2-7
CDR3nt: TGTGCCAGCAGCTTGGTGGGGAACGAGCAGTACTTC
CDR3aa: CASSLVGNEQYF

d_gene: TRBD1
v_gene: TRBV4-2
abundance: many
j_gene: TRBJ2-2
CDR3nt: TGTGCCAGCAGCCATGCGGACAGGGGAACCGGGGAGCTGTTTTTT
CDR3aa: CASSHADRGTGELFF

d_gene: TRBD2
v_gene: TRBV29-1
abundance: many
j_gene: TRBJ2-3
CDR3nt: TGCAGCGTTGAAAGTGGGACTAGTATTTATACGCAGTATTTT
CDR3aa: CSVESGTSIYTQYF

d_gene: TRBD2
v_gene: TRBV20-1
abundance: many
j_gene: TRBJ2-7
CDR3nt: TGCAGTGCGGTCAACCGGGCTAGCGGGAGTAACGAGCAGTACTTC
CDR3aa: CSAVNRASGSNEQYF

d_gene: TRBD2
v_gene: TRBV7-9
abundance: many
j_gene: TRBJ2-7
CDR3nt: TGTGCCAGCAGCCCTCCGCCCTCACAGACCAGCGGGGGGGCCGGTGAGCAGTACTTC
CDR3aa: CASSPPPSQTSGGAGEQYF

d_gene: -
v_gene: TRBV30
abundance: -
j_gene: TRBJ2-1
CDR3nt: TGCACCTGGAGTGGAATTACAGGAATCCATTACAATGAGCAGTTCTTC
CDR3aa: CTWSGITGIHYNEQFF

d_gene: -
v_gene: TRBV2
abundance: many
j_gene: TRBJ2-1
CDR3nt: TGTGCCAGCAGTGGGACAGACTACAATGAGCAGTTCTTC
CDR3aa: CASSGTDYNEQFF

d_gene: TRBD2
v_gene: TRBV4-2
abundance: many
j_gene: TRBJ2-1
CDR3nt: TGTGCCAGCAGCCAAGAATGGGGACTAGCGGTTGATGAGCAGTTCTTC
CDR3aa: CASSQEWGLAVDEQFF

d_gene: -
v_gene: TRBV20-1
abundance: many
j_gene: TRBJ1-4
CDR3nt: TGCAGTGCTAGAGATGGGCCAACTGAAAAACTGTTTTTT
CDR3aa: CSARDGPTEKLFF

d_gene: -
v_gene: TRBV29-1
abundance: -
j_gene: TRBJ1-1
CDR3nt: TGCAGCGTGGCAGGGCTGAACACTGAAGCTTTCTTT
CDR3aa: CSVAGLNTEAFF

d_gene: -
v_gene: TRBV7-2
abundance: medium-sized
j_gene: TRBJ2-1
CDR3nt: TGTGCCAGCAGCCCCGGACAGTTGCAGTTCTTC
CDR3aa: CASSPGQLQFF

d_gene: -
v_gene: TRBV7-6
abundance: -
j_gene: TRBJ2-1
CDR3nt: TGTGCCCGCGTCTTACAGCTGCGGGATGAGCAGTTCTTC
CDR3aa: CARVLQLRDEQFF